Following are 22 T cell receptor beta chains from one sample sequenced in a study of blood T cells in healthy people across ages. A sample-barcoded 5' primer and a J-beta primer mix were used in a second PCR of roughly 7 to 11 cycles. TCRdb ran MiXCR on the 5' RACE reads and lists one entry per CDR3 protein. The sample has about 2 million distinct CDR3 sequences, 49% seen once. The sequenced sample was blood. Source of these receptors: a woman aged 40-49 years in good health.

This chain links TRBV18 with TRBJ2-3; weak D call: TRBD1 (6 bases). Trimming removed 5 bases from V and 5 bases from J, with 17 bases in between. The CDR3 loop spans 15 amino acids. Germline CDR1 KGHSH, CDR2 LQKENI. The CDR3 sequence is CASSTHSGVLDTQYF. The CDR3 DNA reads TGTGCCAGCTCAACTCATTCAGGGGTTCTAGATACGCAGTATTTT.

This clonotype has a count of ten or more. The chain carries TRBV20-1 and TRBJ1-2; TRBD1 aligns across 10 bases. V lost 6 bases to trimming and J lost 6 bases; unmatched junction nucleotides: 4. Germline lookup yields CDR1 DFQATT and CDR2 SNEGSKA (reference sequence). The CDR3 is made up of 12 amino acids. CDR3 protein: CSAIGQGDGYTF. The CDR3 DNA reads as TGCAGTGCCATTGGACAGGGGGATGGCTACACCTTC.

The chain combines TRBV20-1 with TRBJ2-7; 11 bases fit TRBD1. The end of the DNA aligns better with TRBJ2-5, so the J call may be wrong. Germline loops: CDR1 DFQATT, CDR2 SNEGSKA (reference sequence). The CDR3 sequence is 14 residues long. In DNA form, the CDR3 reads TGCAGTGCTTCCGGGACAGGGGGATTGAAGACCCAGTACTTC. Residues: CSASGTGGLKTQYF.

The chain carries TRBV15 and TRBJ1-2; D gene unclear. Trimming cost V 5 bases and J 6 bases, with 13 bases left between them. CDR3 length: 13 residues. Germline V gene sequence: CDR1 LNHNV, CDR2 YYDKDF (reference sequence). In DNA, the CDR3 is TGTGCCACCAGCCACAGCGGTTCCGATGGCTACACCTTC. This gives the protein CATSHSGSDGYTF.

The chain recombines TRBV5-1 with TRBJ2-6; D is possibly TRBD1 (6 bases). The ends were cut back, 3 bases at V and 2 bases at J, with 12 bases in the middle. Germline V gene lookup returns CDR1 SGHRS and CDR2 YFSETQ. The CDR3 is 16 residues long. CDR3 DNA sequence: TGCGCCAGCAGCTCATACACAGGGACTGGGGCCAACGTCCTGACTTTC. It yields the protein CASSSYTGTGANVLTF.

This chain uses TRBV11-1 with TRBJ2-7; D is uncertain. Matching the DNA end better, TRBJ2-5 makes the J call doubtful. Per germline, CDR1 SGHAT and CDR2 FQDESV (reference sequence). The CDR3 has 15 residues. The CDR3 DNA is TGTGCCAGCAGCTTAGCGCTGGGAAAAGGAGAGACCCAGTACTTC. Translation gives CASSLALGKGETQYF.

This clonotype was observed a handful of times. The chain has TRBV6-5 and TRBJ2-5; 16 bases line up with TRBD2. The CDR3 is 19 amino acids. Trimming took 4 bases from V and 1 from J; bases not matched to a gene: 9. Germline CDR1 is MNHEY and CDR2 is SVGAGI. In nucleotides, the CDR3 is TGTGCCAGCAGTTCCCCGCCGGGACTAGCGGGGGGGAGCCAAGAGACCCAGTACTTC. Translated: CASSSPPGLAGGSQETQYF.

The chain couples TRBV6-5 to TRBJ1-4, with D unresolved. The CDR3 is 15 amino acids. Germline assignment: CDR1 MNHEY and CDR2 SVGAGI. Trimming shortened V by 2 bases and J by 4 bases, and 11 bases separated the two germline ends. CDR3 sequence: CASSYNIAHNEKLFF. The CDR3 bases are TGTGCCAGCAGTTACAATATAGCCCATAATGAAAAACTGTTTTTT.

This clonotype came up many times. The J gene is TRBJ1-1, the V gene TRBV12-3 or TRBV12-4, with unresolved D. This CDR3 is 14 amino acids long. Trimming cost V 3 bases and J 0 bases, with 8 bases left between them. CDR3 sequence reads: CASSFGQLNTEAFF. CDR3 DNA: TGTGCCAGCAGTTTCGGGCAGCTGAACACTGAAGCTTTCTTT.

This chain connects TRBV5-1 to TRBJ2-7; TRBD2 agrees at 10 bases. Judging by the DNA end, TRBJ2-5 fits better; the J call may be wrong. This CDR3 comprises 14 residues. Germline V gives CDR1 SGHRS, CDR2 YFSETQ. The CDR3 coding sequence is TGCGCCAGCAGGAGCGGGGGGGCAGAAGAGACCCAGTACTTC. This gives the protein CASRSGGAEETQYF.

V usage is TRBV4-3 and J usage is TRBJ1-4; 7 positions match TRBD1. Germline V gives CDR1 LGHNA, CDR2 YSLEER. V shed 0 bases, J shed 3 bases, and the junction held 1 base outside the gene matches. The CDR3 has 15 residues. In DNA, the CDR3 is TGCGCCAGCAGCCAAGATACAGGGGCTAATGAAAAACTGTTTTTT. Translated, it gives CASSQDTGANEKLFF.

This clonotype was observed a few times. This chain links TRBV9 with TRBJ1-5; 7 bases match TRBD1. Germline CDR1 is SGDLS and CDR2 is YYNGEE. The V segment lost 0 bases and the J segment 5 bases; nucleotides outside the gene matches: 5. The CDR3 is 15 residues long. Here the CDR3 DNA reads TGTGCCAGCAGCGTAGGGGGGACAGCTCATCAGCCCCAGCATTTT. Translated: CASSVGGTAHQPQHF.

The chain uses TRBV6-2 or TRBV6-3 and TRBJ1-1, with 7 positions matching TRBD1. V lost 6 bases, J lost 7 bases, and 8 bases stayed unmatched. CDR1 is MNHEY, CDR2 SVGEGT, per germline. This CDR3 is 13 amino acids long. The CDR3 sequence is CASSRGQAIEAFF. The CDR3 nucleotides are TGTGCCAGCAGCCGAGGACAGGCAATTGAAGCTTTCTTT.

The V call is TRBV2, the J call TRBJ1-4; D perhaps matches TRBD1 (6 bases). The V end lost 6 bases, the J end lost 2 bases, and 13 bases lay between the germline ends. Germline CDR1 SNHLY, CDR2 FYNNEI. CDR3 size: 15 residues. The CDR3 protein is CASRMEGVTNEKLFF. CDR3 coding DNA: TGTGCCAGCAGAATGGAGGGGGTGACTAATGAAAAACTGTTTTTT.

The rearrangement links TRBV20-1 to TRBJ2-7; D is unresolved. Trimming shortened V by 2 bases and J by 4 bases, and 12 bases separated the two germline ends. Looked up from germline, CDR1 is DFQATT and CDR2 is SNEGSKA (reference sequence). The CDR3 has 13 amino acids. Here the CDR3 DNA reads TGCAGTGCTAGATCTGGGGTTGTATACGAGCAGTACTTC. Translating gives CSARSGVVYEQYF.

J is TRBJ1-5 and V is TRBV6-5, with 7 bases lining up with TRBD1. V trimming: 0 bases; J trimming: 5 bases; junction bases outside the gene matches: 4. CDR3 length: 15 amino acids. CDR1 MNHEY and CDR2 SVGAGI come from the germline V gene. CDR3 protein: CASSYSSRGDQPQHF. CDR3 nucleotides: TGTGCCAGCAGTTACTCGAGCAGGGGGGATCAGCCCCAGCATTTT.

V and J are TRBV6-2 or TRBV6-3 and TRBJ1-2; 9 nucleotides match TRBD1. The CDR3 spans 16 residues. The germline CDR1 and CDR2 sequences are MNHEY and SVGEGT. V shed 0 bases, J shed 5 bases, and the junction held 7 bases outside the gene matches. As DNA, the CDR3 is TGTGCCAGCAGTTACTCAGGACAGGGGATAGCATATGGCTACACCTTC. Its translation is CASSYSGQGIAYGYTF.

CDR3 residues: CASSPGTGGVGETQYF. The CDR3 DNA reads as TGCGCCAGCAGTCCCGGGACAGGGGGGGTTGGAGAGACCCAGTACTTC. The chain carries TRBV5-1 and TRBJ2-5, with 11 bases that match TRBD1. CDR3 length: 16 amino acids. V was clipped by 5 bases and J by 4 bases; unmatched bases: 10. CDR1 SGHRS and CDR2 YFSETQ come from the germline V gene.

CDR3 region: CASSPRTDRPGETQYF. The CDR3 DNA reads as TGTGCCAGCAGTCCTCGCACGGACAGACCTGGGGAGACCCAGTACTTC. The chain uses TRBV13 and TRBJ2-5, with D possibly TRBD1 on 6 matching bases. The CDR3 extends over 16 amino acids. The V end lost 6 bases, the J end lost 5 bases, and 22 bases lay between the germline ends. Germline CDR1 and CDR2: PRHDT and FYEKMQ (reference sequence).

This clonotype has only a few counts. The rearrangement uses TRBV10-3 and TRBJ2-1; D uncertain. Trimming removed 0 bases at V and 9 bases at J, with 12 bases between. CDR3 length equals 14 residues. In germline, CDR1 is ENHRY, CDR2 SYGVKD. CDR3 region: CAISESMASSEQFF. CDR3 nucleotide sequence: TGTGCCATCAGTGAGTCAATGGCTAGTAGTGAGCAGTTCTTC.

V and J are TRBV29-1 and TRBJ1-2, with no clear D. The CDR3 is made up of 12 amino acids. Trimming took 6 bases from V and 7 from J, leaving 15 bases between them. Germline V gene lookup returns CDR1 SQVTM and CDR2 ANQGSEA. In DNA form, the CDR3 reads TGCAGCGTCTCCTTAATCGATATTGGCTACACCTTC. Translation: CSVSLIDIGYTF.

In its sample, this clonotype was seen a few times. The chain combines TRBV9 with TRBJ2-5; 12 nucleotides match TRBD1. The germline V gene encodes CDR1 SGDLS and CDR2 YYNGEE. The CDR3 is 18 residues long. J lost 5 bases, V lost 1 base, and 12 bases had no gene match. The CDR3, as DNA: TGTGCCAGCAGCGTATCGTATCGGGACAGGGGGCCCGGTGAGACCCAGTACTTC. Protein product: CASSVSYRDRGPGETQYF.